Below, one T cell receptor (beta chain) is given with its context. The antigen is unknown. This record comes from a study of human T cells and chemical hapten exposure. Across the whole study: TCR yield per sample varied, mainly due to pooled library volumes.

Germline V lookup: CDR1 SGDLS, CDR2 YYNGEE. The CDR3 is 16 amino acids. J was trimmed by 6 bases and V by 4 bases; bases with no gene match: 10. Time point in this sample: pre-sensitization, week 0. The treatment is: therapeutic diphenylcyclopropenone sensitization with weekly scalp DPC. TCRdb re-derived calls from the RACE reads in MiXCR, one entry per CDR3 protein. The sample records about 46,000 distinct CDR3 sequences, 9.4% being singletons. Findings and caveats of the study: The number of TCRs over 1 in 1000 frequency stayed unchanged after DPC. Expanded TCR counts at PT1 were positively correlated with the patch test score.

Sequencing used whole blood, obtained in connection with sensitization to the hapten diphenylcyclopropenone (DPC). The rearrangement links TRBV9 to TRBJ1-3; TRBD1 aligns across 10 bases. The sequence was obtained from a woman in her thirties or forties with alopecia areata. Some clones in this sample may be carry-over from other donors' samples. CDR3: CASSQTGGDIPNTIYF. As DNA, the CDR3 is TGTGCCAGCAGCCAGACAGGGGGCGATATTCCAAACACCATATATTTT.